This T cell receptor beta chain originates from a study of blood T cell repertoires in COVID-19. Participant-reported clinical history was the basis for cohort assignment. Resolution of symptoms, clearance, or two negative PCRs was present in recovered Cohort 3 donors. The method was immunoSEQ multiplex PCR; TCRdb's version includes in-frame clones alone and lacks a portion of them. The sample includes over 250,000 clones, roughly 90% of them seen just once. The CDR3 totals 14 residues. Trimming cost V 4 bases and J 1 base; bases outside gene matches: 2. CDR1 and CDR2 (germline): SGHAT, FQDESV (reference sequence).

The source of this sequence is a man in his forties who had recovered from COVID-19. The sequencing input was PBMCs or T cells enriched from blood (not recorded which). The chain carries TRBV11-1 and TRBJ2-5, with 8 bases identical to TRBD1. In nucleotides, the CDR3 is TGTGCCAGCAGCTGGACAGGGATCCAAGAGACCCAGTACTTC. This sequence encodes CASSWTGIQETQYF. Full variable domain (missing parts from reference TRBV11-1 and TRBJ2-5): EAEVAQSPRYKITEKSQAVAFWCDPISGHATLYWYRQILGQGPELLVQFQDESVVDDSQLPKDRFSAERLKGVDSTLKIQPAELGDSAMYLCASSWTGIQETQYFGPGTRLLVL.